The clone carrying this T cell receptor (beta chain) was seen ten or more times. What it binds is unknown. TCRdb re-derived calls from the 5' RACE reads in MiXCR, one entry per CDR3 protein. The sample holds some 840,000 distinct CDR3 sequences, about 12% seen once. This entry belongs to a study of CD8 T cells in ankylosing spondylitis. CDR1 WNHNN and CDR2 SYGVQD come from the germline V gene (reference sequence). The V and J ends lost 4 bases and 5 bases respectively, with 14 bases between them. This CDR3 comprises 14 residues. Findings and limits, study-wide: A motif in TCR beta, a set of several highly homologous variants, appeared characteristic of ankylosing spondylitis blood. Relatively rare in peripheral blood, disease-linked clones were also CD8+. As reported, disease-linked clones showed significant enrichment in matched ankylosing spondylitis synovial fluid.

The receptor comes from a male donor with ankylosing spondylitis. Sequencing was carried out using blood, either unsorted or a sorted T cell fraction (not recorded which). V gene TRBV10-1 combines with J gene TRBJ1-1, with a tentative D call TRBD1 (6 bases). The CDR3 protein is CASSVAGAGTEAFF. The CDR3 nucleotides are TGCGCCAGCAGTGTGGCAGGGGCGGGTACTGAAGCTTTCTTT.